The clone carrying this TCR beta chain turned up a few times. Its antigen remains unknown. Produced via immunoSEQ multiplex PCR; TCRdb's table is partial and in-frame only. This sample has roughly 100,000 clones; approximately 82% occur once, and the top ten carry about 7.2%. The data are from a study of radiation and T cells in renal cell carcinoma. The time point: blood 4 weeks post-SBRT, at nephrectomy. The treatment is: 15 Gy SBRT to primary tumor, nephrectomy 4 weeks later. Nephrectomy followed 15 Gy stereotactic body radiation by 4 weeks. This renal cell carcinoma was of the clear cell type. Germline loops: CDR1 SGHRS, CDR2 YFSETQ. The CDR3 loop spans 12 amino acids. V lost 1 base and J lost 6, with 4 bases in between. Study-wide results and limits: In blood, top tumor clones expanded by 2 weeks, shrinking by 4. Without pretreatment biopsies, baseline tumor clonotype presence was undetermined.

This chain links TRBV5-1 with TRBJ2-2; D not certain. The receptor was isolated from a man between 60 and 75 years old with renal cell carcinoma. Sequences were derived from blood, sampled from a patient whose treatment included radiotherapy and nephrectomy. The CDR3 region has the DNA TGCGCCAGCAGCTTGAGCGCCGGGGAGCTGTTTTTT. Amino acid sequence: CASSLSAGELFF.